Below, one T cell receptor (beta chain) is given with its context. Its target is unknown. Every TCR beta cDNA library bore unique molecular identifiers. One entry per CDR3 protein results from TCRdb running MiXCR on the PCR reads. The data contain 750,000 to 950,000 distinct CDR3 sequences, 35% to 55% of them singletons. The data originate from a study of post-analysis software for immune sequencing data. Study-wide points: Patients carried roughly 5 TRBV segments more frequently than controls did, and TRBV5-6, TRBV5-1 and TRBV20-1 were among them.

V shed 4 bases, J shed 2 bases, and the junction held 3 bases outside the gene matches. CDR1 is LGHNA, CDR2 YSLEER, per germline. CDR3 size: 14 residues. This receptor was identified in a girl aged 10 to 17 with multiple sclerosis. The sample comprised blood. The rearrangement uses TRBV4-3 and TRBJ2-3; 7 bases agree with TRBD2. CDR3 nucleotide sequence: TGCGCCAGCAGCCCCGGGACTAACACAGATACGCAGTATTTT. Encoded protein: CASSPGTNTDTQYF.